Shown below are 22 T cell receptor beta chains from a single sample sequenced in a study of blood T cell repertoires in COVID-19. Sequencing used immunoSEQ multiplex PCR; TCRdb keeps in-frame clones, though not all of them. The table has approximately 97,000 clones, approximately 84% seen once. Sequenced sample: peripheral blood. These TCRs come from a man aged 35 to 55 with active or convalescent COVID-19.

This rearrangement joins TRBV6-2 or TRBV6-3 to TRBJ2-1; 9 positions match TRBD1. CDR3 length: 15 amino acids. CDR1 is MNHEY, CDR2 SVGEGT, per germline. J was trimmed by 3 bases and V by 6 bases; bases with no gene match: 6. The CDR3 spells CASSWTGVGYNEQFF. CDR3 sequence (DNA): TGTGCCAGCAGCTGGACAGGGGTTGGCTACAATGAGCAGTTCTTC.

The V and J genes are TRBV2 and TRBJ2-3; TRBD2 agrees at 9 bases. The V and J ends lost 4 bases and 4 bases, in that order; junction bases with no gene match: 6. Germline-derived CDR1 and CDR2 are SNHLY and FYNNEI. The CDR3 loop spans 15 amino acids. For the CDR3, the DNA is TGTGCCAGCAGTGGTGGTAGCGGGGGATCAGATACGCAGTATTTT. Protein product: CASSGGSGGSDTQYF.

This CDR3 reads CASSLKGGNTEAFF. The CDR3 DNA is TGTGCCAGCAGTTTGAAAGGAGGGAACACTGAAGCTTTCTTT. The chain recombines TRBV27 with TRBJ1-1, with D unclear. The V and J ends lost 3 bases and 1 base respectively, with 9 bases between them. There are 14 residues in the CDR3. Germline V gives CDR1 MNHEY, CDR2 SMNVEV (reference sequence).

The CDR3 DNA follows: TGTGCCAGCAGCCATAAGGGGAAAGGCCGGTTCACCTTC. Its translation is CASSHKGKGRFTF. V usage is TRBV3-1 (or the pseudogene TRBV3-2) and J usage is TRBJ1-2, with D perhaps matching TRBD1 (5 bases). Looked up from germline, CDR1 is LGHDT and CDR2 is YNNKEL (reference sequence). CDR3 length: 13 amino acids. Between the trimmed V and J ends, which lost 3 bases and 13 bases, there was a span of 18 bases.

In DNA form, the CDR3 reads TGCGCCAGCAGCCAAAACAGGGGGAGGGAATACGAGCAGTACTTC. This gives the protein CASSQNRGREYEQYF. V is TRBV4-3 and J is TRBJ2-7, with TRBD1 as a possible D gene (8 bases). Germline values: CDR1 LGHNA, CDR2 YSLEER. Trimming stripped 2 bases from V and 4 bases from J, with 15 bases between. The CDR3 spans 15 residues.

This clone came up once. This chain joins TRBV7-2 and TRBJ2-1; 7 bases map to TRBD2. Germline V lookup: CDR1 SGHTA, CDR2 FQGNSA. The CDR3 is made up of 17 amino acids. V was pared by 5 bases and J by 9 bases, with 19 bases of the junction left unmatched. CDR3 DNA sequence: TGTGCCAGCAGCCCCGTAGCGGGCTCGAACCCCGGCCCTGAGCAGTTCTTC. Protein product: CASSPVAGSNPGPEQFF.

The chain has TRBV12-5 and TRBJ1-2, with 10 bases aligning to TRBD1. The V and J ends lost 5 bases and 5 bases, in that order; junction bases with no gene match: 8. CDR3 length: 15 residues. Germline CDR1 is LGHNT and CDR2 is FRNRAP. CDR3 DNA: TGTGCTAGTGGTCCCTCCGGGACAGGGGCATATGGCTACACCTTC. Translation: CASGPSGTGAYGYTF.

The chain carries TRBV7-2 and TRBJ1-5; TRBD1 agrees at 7 bases. This CDR3 is 17 amino acids long. Germline CDR1 reads SGHTA; CDR2 reads FQGNSA. V was pared by 5 bases and J by 0 bases, with 10 bases of the junction left unmatched. CDR3 nucleotides: TGTGCCAGCAGCGCGGACAGGTCTATTTATAGCAATCAGCCCCAGCATTTT. Its translation is CASSADRSIYSNQPQHF.

This chain's CDR3 is CASSQDRRNYGYTF. CDR3 DNA sequence: TGTGCCAGCAGCCAAGACCGCAGAAACTATGGCTACACCTTC. V and J are TRBV3-1 (or the pseudogene TRBV3-2) and TRBJ1-2; D call uncertain. V lost 0 bases to trimming and J lost 2 bases, with 7 bases between them. This CDR3 contains 14 residues. Germline V CDR1 and CDR2: LGHDT, YNNKEL (reference sequence).

The chain uses TRBV5-6 and TRBJ2-1; possible D gene TRBD1, 6 bases. Germline V gene lookup returns CDR1 SGHDT and CDR2 YYEEEE. The CDR3 has 14 amino acids. Trimming took off 4 bases at V and 4 bases at J, with 12 bases between the two ends. This CDR3 reads CASSPYDRYNEQFF. Here the CDR3 DNA reads TGTGCCAGCAGCCCATACGACAGGTACAATGAGCAGTTCTTC. Looking up the rest from reference TRBV5-6 and TRBJ2-1 gives the full variable domain: DAGVTQSPTHLIKTRGQQVTLRCSPKSGHDTVSWYQQALGQGPQFIFQYYEEEERQRGNFPDRFSGHQFPNYSSELNVNALLLGDSALYLCASSPYDRYNEQFFGPGTRLTVL.

V is TRBV18 and J is TRBJ2-7; 7 nucleotides match TRBD2. CDR1 and CDR2 from the germline V gene are KGHSH and LQKENI. The trim removed 2 bases at V and 5 bases at J, leaving 3 bases unmatched. This CDR3 region has 13 residues. The CDR3 nucleotides are TGTGCCAGCTCACCATGGGGGGGAAACGAGCAGTACTTC. Residues: CASSPWGGNEQYF.

The chain links TRBV3-1 (or the pseudogene TRBV3-2) to TRBJ1-6; D gene uncertain. The V end was cut by 2 bases, the J end by 10 bases, with 21 bases between. This CDR3 is 17 amino acids long. CDR1 and CDR2 from the germline V gene are LGHDT and YNNKEL (reference sequence). In DNA form, the CDR3 reads TGTGCCAGCAGCCAAAAAGCGACGGGAGGGTACTACTCACCCCTCCACTTT. Amino acid sequence: CASSQKATGGYYSPLHF.

In its sample, this clone was seen once. V gene TRBV6-5 combines with J gene TRBJ2-1; the D is unclear. Germline V CDR1 and CDR2: MNHEY, SVGAGI. This CDR3 is built from 13 residues. The ends were cut back, 6 bases at V and 8 bases at J, with 14 bases in the middle. CDR3 bases: TGTGCCAGCAGCCGAGACTCCCCCGATGAGCAGTTCTTC. This sequence encodes CASSRDSPDEQFF.

The V call is TRBV5-4, the J call TRBJ2-2; TRBD2 agrees at 11 bases. Trimming took 0 bases from V and 2 from J; bases not matched to a gene: 6. Germline V gives CDR1 SGHNT, CDR2 YYREEE (reference sequence). The CDR3 length is 18 residues. CDR3 DNA sequence: TGTGCCAGCAGCTTGGGGCTAGCGGGGGGCGGTAACACCGGGGAGCTGTTTTTT. Protein sequence: CASSLGLAGGGNTGELFF.

The chain has TRBV10-3 and TRBJ2-3, with 11 bases matching TRBD2. CDR3 length equals 15 residues. V trimming: 5 bases; J trimming: 2 bases; junction bases outside the gene matches: 3. The germline V gene encodes CDR1 ENHRY and CDR2 SYGVKD. The CDR3 DNA sequence: TGTGCCATCAGTACTAGCGGGGGATTCACAGATACGCAGTATTTT. Amino acids: CAISTSGGFTDTQYF.

The V and J genes are TRBV5-1 and TRBJ2-3; D ambiguous. Per germline, CDR1 SGHRS and CDR2 YFSETQ. With 0 bases removed from V and 1 base from J, the gap between germline ends came to 12 bases. This CDR3 has 16 amino acids. This CDR3 reads CASSLANPGGTDTQYF. CDR3 sequence (DNA): TGCGCCAGCAGCTTGGCCAACCCGGGTGGCACAGATACGCAGTATTTT.

This rearrangement joins TRBV10-1 to TRBJ1-6, with TRBD1 matching 9 bases. Trimming at V came to 7 bases and at J to 8 bases, leaving 6 bases not matched to a gene. The CDR3 contains 14 residues. CDR1 is WNHNN, CDR2 SYGVQD, per germline (reference sequence). For the CDR3, the DNA is TGCGCCAGCATCCCGGACAGGGGTGATTCACCCCTCCACTTT. Protein product: CASIPDRGDSPLHF.

This clone was picked up many times. Other DNA sequences from this sample encode an identical CDR3 as well. This chain joins TRBV7-2 and TRBJ1-5; 8 bases match TRBD1. The V and J ends lost 1 base and 4 bases, in that order; junction bases with no gene match: 0. This CDR3 has 14 residues. CDR1 and CDR2 (germline): SGHTA, FQGNSA. In DNA, the CDR3 is TGTGCCAGCAGCTTAGGGACAGGGAATCAGCCCCAGCATTTT. It translates to CASSLGTGNQPQHF.

The genes are TRBV27 and TRBJ1-2, with a possible D match to TRBD1 (6 bases). This CDR3 has 14 amino acids. Trimming removed 5 bases from V and 8 bases from J, with 18 bases in between. Germline V gives CDR1 MNHEY, CDR2 SMNVEV (reference sequence). CDR3 sequence reads: CASSGDTGVGGYTF. The CDR3 nucleotides are TGTGCCAGCAGTGGGGACACCGGGGTCGGGGGCTACACCTTC.

This chain links TRBV7-9 with TRBJ1-1; D gene ambiguous. The V end lost 5 bases, the J end lost 5 bases, and 15 bases lay between the germline ends. Germline CDR1 SEHNR, CDR2 FQNEAQ (reference sequence). This CDR3 spans 14 amino acids. The CDR3 loop reads CASSPISRGTEAFF. In DNA form, the CDR3 reads TGTGCCAGCAGCCCGATTAGCAGAGGGACTGAAGCTTTCTTT.

A single count supports this clone. The rearrangement links TRBV6-5 to TRBJ2-7, with 10 bases lining up with TRBD1. The trim removed 0 bases at V and 2 bases at J, leaving 1 base unmatched. CDR1 is MNHEY, CDR2 SVGAGI, per germline. This CDR3 is 15 amino acids long. The CDR3 DNA is TGTGCCAGCAGTTACTCAGGACAGGGGGCCTACGAGCAGTACTTC. Its protein product is CASSYSGQGAYEQYF.

The V gene is TRBV7-3, the J gene TRBJ1-1; 12 nucleotides match TRBD1. In germline, CDR1 is SGHTA, CDR2 FQGTGA. V gave up 4 bases and J gave up 6 bases; unmatched junction bases: 3. The CDR3 length is 14 residues. The DNA for the CDR3 is TGTGCCAGCAGCTCGGGACAGGGGGCCTCTGAAGCTTTCTTT. It is translated as CASSSGQGASEAFF.